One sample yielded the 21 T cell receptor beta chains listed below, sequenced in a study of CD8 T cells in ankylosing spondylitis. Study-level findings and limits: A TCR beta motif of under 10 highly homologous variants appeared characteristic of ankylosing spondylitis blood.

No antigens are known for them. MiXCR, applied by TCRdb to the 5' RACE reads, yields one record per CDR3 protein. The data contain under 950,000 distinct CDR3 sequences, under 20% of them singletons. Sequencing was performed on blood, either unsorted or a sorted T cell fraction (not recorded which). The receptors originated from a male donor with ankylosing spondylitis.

The CDR3 bases are TGTGCCATCAGTGAGACGCAGGGTGCCGGGGAGCTGTTTTTT. Amino acid sequence: CAISETQGAGELFF. V gene TRBV10-3 combines with J gene TRBJ2-2; possible D gene TRBD1, 5 bases. V dropped 2 bases and J dropped 6 bases, with 10 bases sitting between them. The CDR3 loop spans 14 amino acids. CDR1 is ENHRY, CDR2 SYGVKD, per germline.

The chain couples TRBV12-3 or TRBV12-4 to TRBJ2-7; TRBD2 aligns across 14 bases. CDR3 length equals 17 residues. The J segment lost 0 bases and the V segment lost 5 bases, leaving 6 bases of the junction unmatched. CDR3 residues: CASSPGTSGSTSYEQYF. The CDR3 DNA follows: TGTGCCAGCAGTCCCGGGACTAGCGGGAGTACCTCCTACGAGCAGTACTTC.

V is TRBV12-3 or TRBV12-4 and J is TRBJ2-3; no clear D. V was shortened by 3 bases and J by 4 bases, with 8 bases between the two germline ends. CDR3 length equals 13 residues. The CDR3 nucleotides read TGTGCCAGCAGTTTCCCCCTAGCAGATACGCAGTATTTT. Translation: CASSFPLADTQYF.

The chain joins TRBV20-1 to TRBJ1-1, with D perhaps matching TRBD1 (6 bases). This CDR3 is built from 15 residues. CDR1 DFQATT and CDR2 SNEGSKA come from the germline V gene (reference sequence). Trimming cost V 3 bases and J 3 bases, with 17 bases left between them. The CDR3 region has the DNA TGCAGTGCTAGGGAACTAGGGGGTCACGACACTGAAGCTTTCTTT. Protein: CSARELGGHDTEAFF.

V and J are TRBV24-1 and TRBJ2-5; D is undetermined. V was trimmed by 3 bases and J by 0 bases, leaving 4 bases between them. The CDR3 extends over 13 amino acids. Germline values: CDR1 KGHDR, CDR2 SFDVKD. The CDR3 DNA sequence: TGTGCCACCAGTGATGTCGACCAAGAGACCCAGTACTTC. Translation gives CATSDVDQETQYF.

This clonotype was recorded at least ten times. The CDR3 bases are TGTGCCAGCTCACCATATAGGGCCTCCTACAATGAGCAGTTCTTC. Translation: CASSPYRASYNEQFF. The rearrangement uses TRBV18 and TRBJ2-1; D is ambiguous. CDR3 length equals 15 residues. Germline V gene lookup returns CDR1 KGHSH and CDR2 LQKENI. The V end was cut by 2 bases, the J end by 0 bases, with 8 bases between.

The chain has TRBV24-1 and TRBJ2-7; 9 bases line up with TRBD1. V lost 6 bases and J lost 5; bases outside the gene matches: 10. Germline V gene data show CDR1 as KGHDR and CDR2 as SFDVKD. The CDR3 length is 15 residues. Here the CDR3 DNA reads TGTGCCACCAGTCGCGGCGGGACAGGGATTAACGAGCAGTACTTC. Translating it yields CATSRGGTGINEQYF.

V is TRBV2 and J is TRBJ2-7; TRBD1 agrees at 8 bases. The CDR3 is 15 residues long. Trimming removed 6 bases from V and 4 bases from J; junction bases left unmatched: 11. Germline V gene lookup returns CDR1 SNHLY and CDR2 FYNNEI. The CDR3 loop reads CASRVQGAWVYEQYF. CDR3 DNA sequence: TGTGCCAGCAGAGTTCAGGGGGCTTGGGTTTACGAGCAGTACTTC.

The CDR3 loop reads CASRVNIEQFF. CDR3 sequence (DNA): TGTGCCAGCAGGGTAAACATTGAGCAGTTCTTC. The chain couples TRBV3-1 to TRBJ2-1, with D unresolved. V was clipped by 6 bases and J by 9 bases, with 9 bases between them. The CDR3 has 11 amino acids. From germline, CDR1 is LGHDT and CDR2 YNNKEL (reference sequence).

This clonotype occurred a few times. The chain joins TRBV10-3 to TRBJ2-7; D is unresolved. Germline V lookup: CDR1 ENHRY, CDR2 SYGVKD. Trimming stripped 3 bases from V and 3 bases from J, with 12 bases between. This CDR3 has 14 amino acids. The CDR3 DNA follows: TGTGCCATCAGTGAAGACGCAGGCCTCTACGAGCAGTACTTC. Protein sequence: CAISEDAGLYEQYF.

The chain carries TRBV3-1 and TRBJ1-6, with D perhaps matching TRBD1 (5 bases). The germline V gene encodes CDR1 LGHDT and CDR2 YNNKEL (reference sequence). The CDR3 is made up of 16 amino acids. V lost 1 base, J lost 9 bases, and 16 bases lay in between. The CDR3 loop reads CASSQVLQGAFSPLHF. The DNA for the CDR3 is TGTGCCAGCAGCCAAGTTCTCCAGGGAGCGTTTTCACCCCTCCACTTT.

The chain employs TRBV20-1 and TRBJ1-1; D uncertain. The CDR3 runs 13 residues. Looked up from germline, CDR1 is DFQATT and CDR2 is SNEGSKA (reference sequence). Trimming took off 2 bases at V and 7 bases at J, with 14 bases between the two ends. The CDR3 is CSARKRGLGEAFF. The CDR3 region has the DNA TGCAGTGCTAGAAAGCGGGGTTTGGGTGAAGCTTTCTTT.

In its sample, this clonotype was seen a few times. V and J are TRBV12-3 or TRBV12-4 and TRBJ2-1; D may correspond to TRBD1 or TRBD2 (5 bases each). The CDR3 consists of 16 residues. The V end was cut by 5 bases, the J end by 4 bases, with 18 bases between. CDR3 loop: CASSAGEVGVYNEQFF. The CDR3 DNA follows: TGTGCCAGCAGTGCCGGTGAGGTGGGGGTATACAATGAGCAGTTCTTC.

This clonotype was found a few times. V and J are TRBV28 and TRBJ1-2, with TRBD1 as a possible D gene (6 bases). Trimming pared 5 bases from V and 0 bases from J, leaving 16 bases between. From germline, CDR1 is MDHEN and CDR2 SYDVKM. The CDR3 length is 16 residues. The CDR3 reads CASSRNTGTPNYGYTF. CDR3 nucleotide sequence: TGTGCCAGCAGTCGAAATACCGGGACACCTAACTATGGCTACACCTTC.

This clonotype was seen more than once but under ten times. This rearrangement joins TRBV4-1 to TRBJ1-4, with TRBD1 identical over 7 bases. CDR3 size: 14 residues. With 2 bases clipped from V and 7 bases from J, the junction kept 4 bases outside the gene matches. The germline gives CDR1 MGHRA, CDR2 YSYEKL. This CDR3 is CASSQPDRAEKLFF. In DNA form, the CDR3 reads TGCGCCAGCAGCCAACCCGACAGGGCTGAAAAACTGTTTTTT.

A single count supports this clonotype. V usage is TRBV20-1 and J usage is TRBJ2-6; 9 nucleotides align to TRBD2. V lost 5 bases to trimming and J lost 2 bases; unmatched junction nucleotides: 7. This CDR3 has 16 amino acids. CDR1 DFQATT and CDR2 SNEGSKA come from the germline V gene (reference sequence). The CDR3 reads CSAPAGGGAGANVLTF. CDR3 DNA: TGCAGTGCTCCCGCGGGAGGGGGTGCTGGGGCCAACGTCCTGACTTTC.

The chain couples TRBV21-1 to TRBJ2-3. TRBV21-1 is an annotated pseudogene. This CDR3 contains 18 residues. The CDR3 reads CASSLGTVLLNCTDTQYF. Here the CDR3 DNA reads TGTGCCAGCAGCCTCGGTACGGTCCTACTCAACTGCACAGATACGCAGTATTTT.

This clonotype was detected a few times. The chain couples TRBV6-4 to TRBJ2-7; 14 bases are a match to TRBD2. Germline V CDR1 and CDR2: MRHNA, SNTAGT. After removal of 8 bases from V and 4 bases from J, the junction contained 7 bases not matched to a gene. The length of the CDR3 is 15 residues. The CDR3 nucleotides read TGTGCCAGCCGCCTCCGGACTAGCGGGAGGTACGAGCAGTACTTC. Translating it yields CASRLRTSGRYEQYF.

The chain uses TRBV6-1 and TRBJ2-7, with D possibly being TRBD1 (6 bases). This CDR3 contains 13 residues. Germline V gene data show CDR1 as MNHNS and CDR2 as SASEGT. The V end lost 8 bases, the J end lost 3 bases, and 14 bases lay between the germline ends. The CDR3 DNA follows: TGTGCCAGCCGCCGGGACACTGGCTACGAGCAGTACTTC. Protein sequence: CASRRDTGYEQYF.

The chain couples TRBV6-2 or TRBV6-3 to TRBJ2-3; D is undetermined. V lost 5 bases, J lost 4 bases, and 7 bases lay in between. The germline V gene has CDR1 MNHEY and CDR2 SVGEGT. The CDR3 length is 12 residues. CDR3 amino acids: CASSRLPDTQYF. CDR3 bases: TGTGCCAGCAGTAGACTTCCAGATACGCAGTATTTT.

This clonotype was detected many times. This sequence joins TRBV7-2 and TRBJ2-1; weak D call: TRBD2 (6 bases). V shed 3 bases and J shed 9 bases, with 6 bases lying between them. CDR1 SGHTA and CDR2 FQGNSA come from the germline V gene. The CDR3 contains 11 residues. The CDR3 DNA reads TGTGCCAGCAGCTTCGGGGGTGAGCAGTTCTTC. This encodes CASSFGGEQFF.